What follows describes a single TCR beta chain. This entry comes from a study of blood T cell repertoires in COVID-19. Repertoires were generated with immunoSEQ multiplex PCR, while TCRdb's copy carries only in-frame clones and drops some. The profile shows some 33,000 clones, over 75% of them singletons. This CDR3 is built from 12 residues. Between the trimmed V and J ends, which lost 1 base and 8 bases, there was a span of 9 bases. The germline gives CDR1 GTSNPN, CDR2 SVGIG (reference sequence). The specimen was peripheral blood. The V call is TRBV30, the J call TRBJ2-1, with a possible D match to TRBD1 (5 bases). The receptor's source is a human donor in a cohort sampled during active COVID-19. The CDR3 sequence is CAWSDRGYEQFF. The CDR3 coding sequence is TGTGCCTGGAGTGATAGGGGTTATGAGCAGTTCTTC.